This T cell receptor beta chain was identified during a study of cytotoxic CD8 clonotypes in ibrutinib-treated CLL. Study summary: Specimens for response were gathered following a median around a year of therapy, spanning 6 to 36.

V was shortened by 1 base and J by 3 bases, with 24 bases between the two germline ends. The CDR3 runs to 19 residues. The method was immunoSEQ multiplex PCR; TCRdb's version includes in-frame clones alone and lacks a portion of them. This sample has about 160,000 clones, with roughly four fifths found just once. The material sequenced was PBMCs, taken after 12 months of ibrutinib treatment. The TCR sequence derives from a human donor with chronic lymphocytic leukemia. The V call is TRBV23-1, the J call TRBJ1-1; D perhaps matches TRBD1 (5 bases). TRBV23-1 carries the ORF label, with uncertain function. CDR3 sequence (DNA): TGCGCCAGCAGTCAATGTATCGGGTCTACCGGGACGCCTGACACTGAAGCTTTCTTT. Its protein product is CASSQCIGSTGTPDTEAFF.